This TCR beta chain came from a study of T cell responses to AZD1222 COVID-19 vaccine. Trimming left V 5 bases short and J 6 bases short, with 17 bases between. The CDR3 consists of 15 residues. Germline V CDR1 and CDR2: LGHDT, YNNKEL (reference sequence). Repertoires were generated with immunoSEQ multiplex PCR, while TCRdb's copy carries only in-frame clones and drops some. In the table there are some 120,000 clones, approximately 85% of which are singletons. Study results and caveats: After the peak T cell response, and only then, were repertoires sampled. Spike-specific TCR breadth and depth were elevated following two AZD1222 doses.

Worth noting for this clone: Its cognate antigen is unknown.

This receptor was obtained from an adult in good health. The source material was peripheral blood, sampled on day 0 of MenACWY control vaccination. V and J are TRBV3-1 (or the pseudogene TRBV3-2) and TRBJ2-1, with TRBD2 as a possible D gene (5 bases). CDR3 DNA: TGTGCCAGCAGCTGGCTAGCAGGCGCGGGCAATGAGCAGTTCTTC. Translation gives CASSWLAGAGNEQFF.